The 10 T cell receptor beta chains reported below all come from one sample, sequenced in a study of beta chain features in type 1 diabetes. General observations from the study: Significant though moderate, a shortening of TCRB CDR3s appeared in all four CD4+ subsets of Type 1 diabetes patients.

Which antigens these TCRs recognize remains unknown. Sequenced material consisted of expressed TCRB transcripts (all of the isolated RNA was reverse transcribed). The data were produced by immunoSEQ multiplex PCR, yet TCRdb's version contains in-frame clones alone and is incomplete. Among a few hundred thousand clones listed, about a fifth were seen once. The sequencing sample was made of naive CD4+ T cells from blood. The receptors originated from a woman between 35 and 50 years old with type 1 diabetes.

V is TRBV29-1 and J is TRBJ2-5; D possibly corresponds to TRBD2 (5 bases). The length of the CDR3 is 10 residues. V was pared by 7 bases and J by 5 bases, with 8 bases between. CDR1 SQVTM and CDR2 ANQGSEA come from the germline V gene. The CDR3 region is CSGGRETQYF. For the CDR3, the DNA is TGCAGCGGAGGGCGGGAGACCCAGTACTTC.

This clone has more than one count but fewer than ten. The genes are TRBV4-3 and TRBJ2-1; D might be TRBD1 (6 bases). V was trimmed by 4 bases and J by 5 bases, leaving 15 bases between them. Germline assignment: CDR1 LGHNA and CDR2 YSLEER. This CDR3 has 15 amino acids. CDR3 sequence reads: CASSRAPTGNNEQFF. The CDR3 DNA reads TGCGCCAGCAGCCGAGCCCCGACAGGAAACAATGAGCAGTTCTTC.

The CDR3 sequence is CASSSDRGETQYF. CDR3 bases: TGTGCCAGCAGCTCTGACAGGGGTGAGACCCAGTACTTC. The rearrangement joins TRBV5-4 to TRBJ2-5, with 8 bases that match TRBD1. The V gene end was trimmed by 3 bases and the J gene end by 5 bases; junction bases not matched to a gene: 3. The germline gives CDR1 SGHNT, CDR2 YYREEE (reference sequence). The CDR3 runs 13 residues.

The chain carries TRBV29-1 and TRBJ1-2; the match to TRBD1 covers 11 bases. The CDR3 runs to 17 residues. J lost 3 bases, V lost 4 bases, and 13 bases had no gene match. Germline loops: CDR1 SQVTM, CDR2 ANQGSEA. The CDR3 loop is CSVGAPGQGAVDYGYTF. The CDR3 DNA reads TGCAGCGTTGGAGCCCCCGGACAGGGGGCGGTTGACTATGGCTACACCTTC.

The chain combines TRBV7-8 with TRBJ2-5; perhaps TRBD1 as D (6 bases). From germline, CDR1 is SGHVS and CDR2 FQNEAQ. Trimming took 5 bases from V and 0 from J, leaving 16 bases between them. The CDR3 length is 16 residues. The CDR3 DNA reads TGTGCCAGCAGCCCTAAGACAGGCCGGAACCAAGAGACCCAGTACTTC. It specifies CASSPKTGRNQETQYF.

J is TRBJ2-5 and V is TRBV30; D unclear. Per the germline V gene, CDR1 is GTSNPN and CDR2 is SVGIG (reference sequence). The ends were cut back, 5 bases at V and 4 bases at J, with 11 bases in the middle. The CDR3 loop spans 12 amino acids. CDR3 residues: CAWGGARETQYF. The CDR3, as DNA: TGTGCCTGGGGTGGCGCTCGAGAGACCCAGTACTTC. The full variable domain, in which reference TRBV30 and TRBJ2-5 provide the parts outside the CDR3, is SQTIHQWPATLVQPVGSPLSLECTVEGTSNPNLYWYRQAAGRGLQLLFYSVGIGQISSEVPQNLSASRPQDRQFILSSKKLLLSDSGFYLCAWGGARETQYFGPGTRLLVL.

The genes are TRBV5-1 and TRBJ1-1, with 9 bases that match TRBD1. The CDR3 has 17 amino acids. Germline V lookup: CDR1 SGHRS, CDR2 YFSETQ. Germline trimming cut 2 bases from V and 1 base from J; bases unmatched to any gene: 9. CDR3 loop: CASSFSTGGPENTEAFF. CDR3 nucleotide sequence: TGCGCCAGCAGCTTCTCAACAGGGGGCCCGGAGAACACTGAAGCTTTCTTT.

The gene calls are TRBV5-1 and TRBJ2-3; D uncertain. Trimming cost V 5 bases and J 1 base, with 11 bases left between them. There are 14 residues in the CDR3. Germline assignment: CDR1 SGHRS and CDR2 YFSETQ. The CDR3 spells CASSVMPGTDTQYF. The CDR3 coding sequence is TGCGCCAGCAGTGTTATGCCGGGCACAGATACGCAGTATTTT.

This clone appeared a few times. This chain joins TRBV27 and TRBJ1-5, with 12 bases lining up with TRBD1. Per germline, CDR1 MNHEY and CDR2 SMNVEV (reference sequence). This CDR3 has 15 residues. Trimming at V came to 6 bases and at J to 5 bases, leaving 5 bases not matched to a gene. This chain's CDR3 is CASSPGTGGYQPQHF. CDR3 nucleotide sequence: TGTGCCAGCAGCCCCGGGACAGGGGGCTATCAGCCCCAGCATTTT.

CDR3 sequence: CASSVGTGEGQPQHF. The CDR3 coding sequence is TGTGCCAGCAGCGTTGGGACAGGGGAAGGTCAGCCCCAGCATTTT. This chain connects TRBV9 to TRBJ1-5; the match to TRBD1 covers 10 bases. Unmatched junction bases numbered 5, after V lost 2 bases and J lost 6 bases. The CDR3 is 15 amino acids. CDR1 is SGDLS and CDR2 is YYNGEE in the germline V gene.